Shown below are 15 T cell receptor beta chains from a single sample sequenced in a study of T cells in Graves' hyperthyroidism and ophthalmopathy (dated by TCRdb to the late 2010s). The library relied on multiplex PCR. The sequencer was an Illumina HiSeq 2000. TCR beta CDR3 regions were amplified from RNA transcripts. The TCR CDR3 was subjected to a first round of RT-PCR using the HTBI primer set and the Qiagen OneStep RT-PCR kit. Clones were called with MiXCR by TCRdb after fastp trimmed the public reads at Q25, and only in-frame beta chains were retained. Under each unique CDR3 protein, matching rows form one entry showing the most common genes and DNA. This sample is represented by hundreds of thousands of distinct CDR3 sequences; about 16% of them were singletons. The top ten clonotypes cover around 3.9% of the sample. The source material was blood. The receptors here all came from a woman in her 30s with Graves' hyperthyroidism.

Only one count was recorded for this clonotype. This chain joins TRBV3-1 and TRBJ1-1, with TRBD1 identical over 8 bases. Germline V lookup: CDR1 LGHDT, CDR2 YNNKEL (reference sequence). This CDR3 has 12 residues. V lost 5 bases, J lost 11 bases, and 7 bases stayed unmatched. For the CDR3, the DNA is TGTGCCAGCAGCGCGCAGGGGGCAAGCGCTTTCTTT. Translation gives CASSAQGASAFF. The variable domain in full, with the rest retrieved from reference TRBV3-1 and TRBJ1-1, is DTAVSQTPKYLVTQMGNDKSIKCEQNLGHDTMYWYKQDSKKFLKIMFSYNNKELIINETVPNRFSPKSPDKAHLNLHINSLELGDSAVYFCASSAQGASAFFGQGTRLTVV.

This clonotype was counted only a few times. The chain employs TRBV7-3 and TRBJ2-1; D is ambiguous. The CDR3 contains 14 residues. CDR1 is SGHTA, CDR2 FQGTGA, per germline. V was cut by 4 bases and J by 3 bases, with 10 bases left in between. The CDR3 loop reads CASSSDSIYNEQFF. In DNA, the CDR3 is TGTGCCAGCAGCTCTGACTCGATCTACAATGAGCAGTTCTTC.

This clonotype was seen repeatedly, ten times or more. The chain employs TRBV19 and TRBJ2-3, with 9 bases identical to TRBD2. The J segment lost 5 bases and the V segment lost 7 bases, leaving 7 bases of the junction unmatched. The CDR3 is 14 residues long. The germline gives CDR1 LNHDA, CDR2 SQIVND (reference sequence). The CDR3 DNA follows: TGTGCCAGTAAGACAGCGGGAGGTTTAGATACGCAGTATTTT. Translated, it gives CASKTAGGLDTQYF. The full variable domain, its missing parts supplied by reference TRBV19 and TRBJ2-3, is DGGITQSPKYLFRKEGQNVTLSCEQNLNHDAMYWYRQDPGQGLRLIYYSQIVNDFQKGDIAEGYSVSREKKESFPLTVTSAQKNPTAFYLCASKTAGGLDTQYFGPGTRLTVL.

The sample holds many counts of this clonotype. This chain links TRBV7-6 with TRBJ2-7, with 7 bases that match TRBD1. Germline CDR1 and CDR2: SGHVS and FNYEAQ. The CDR3 totals 13 residues. V shed 11 bases, J shed 6 bases, and the junction held 13 bases outside the gene matches. The CDR3 DNA reads as TGTGCCTGTCGACAGGGCGAAGGATCCGAGCAGTACTTC. It is translated as CACRQGEGSEQYF.

A single count supports this clonotype. The rearrangement uses TRBV10-3 and TRBJ2-3, with TRBD2 matching 11 bases. CDR1 and CDR2 from the germline V gene are ENHRY and SYGVKD. The CDR3 loop spans 15 amino acids. J gave up 4 bases and V 5 bases, and 5 bases lay outside the gene matches. The DNA of the CDR3 is TGTGCCATCAGTAAACTAGCGGGAGCACCAGATACGCAGTATTTT. This translates into CAISKLAGAPDTQYF.

This clonotype was observed many times. CDR3 sequence (DNA): TGTGCCTGGAGTGTAGCGGGCCCTTTTTCGGACACTGAAGCTTTCTTT. Protein sequence: CAWSVAGPFSDTEAFF. The J gene is TRBJ1-1, the V gene TRBV30; no clear D gene. Germline CDR1 is GTSNPN and CDR2 is SVGIG (reference sequence). The CDR3 length is 16 residues. V lost 0 bases to trimming and J lost 3 bases, with 17 bases between them. The full variable domain, completed using reference TRBV30 and TRBJ1-1, is SQTIHQWPATLVQPVGSPLSLECTVEGTSNPNLYWYRQAAGRGLQLLFYSVGIGQISSEVPQNLSASRPQDRQFILSSKKLLLSDSGFYLCAWSVAGPFSDTEAFFGQGTRLTVV.

This clonotype was counted only a few times. This chain connects TRBV15 to TRBJ1-5; 7 positions match TRBD1. The trim removed 6 bases at V and 2 bases at J, leaving 7 bases unmatched. The CDR3 sequence is 15 residues long. Germline assignment: CDR1 LNHNV and CDR2 YYDKDF (reference sequence). The DNA of the CDR3 is TGTGCCACCAGTCCGGACAGGTCGCGCAATCAGCCCCAGCATTTT. Its translation is CATSPDRSRNQPQHF.

This clonotype was observed at least ten times. The rearrangement links TRBV10-2 to TRBJ2-1; D is unclear. Germline V gene sequence: CDR1 WSHSY, CDR2 SAAADI. The CDR3 covers 15 residues. The V and J ends lost 5 bases and 1 base respectively, with 12 bases between them. CDR3 bases: TGCGCCAGCAGTCCCAGCGTTACTTCCTACAATGAGCAGTTCTTC. Encoded protein: CASSPSVTSYNEQFF.

This clonotype was counted many times. The V gene is TRBV11-1, the J gene TRBJ2-1; 13 bases are shared with TRBD2. CDR1 is SGHAT and CDR2 is FQDESV in the germline V gene (reference sequence). This CDR3 comprises 15 residues. V shed 5 bases, J shed 6 bases, and the junction held 4 bases outside the gene matches. CDR3 nucleotides: TGTGCCAGCAGCCTACGGACTAGCGGGGGCAATGAGCAGTTCTTC. It codes for CASSLRTSGGNEQFF. Together with reference TRBV11-1 and TRBJ2-1, the CDR3 gives the full variable domain: EAEVAQSPRYKITEKSQAVAFWCDPISGHATLYWYRQILGQGPELLVQFQDESVVDDSQLPKDRFSAERLKGVDSTLKIQPAELGDSAMYLCASSLRTSGGNEQFFGPGTRLTVL.

The chain carries TRBV4-2 and TRBJ2-5; D might be TRBD1 (5 bases). V dropped 5 bases and J dropped 1 base, with 11 bases sitting between them. Germline V lookup: CDR1 LGHNA, CDR2 YNFKEQ. CDR3 length: 14 residues. CDR3 protein: CASSLPRAQETQYF. The CDR3, as DNA: TGTGCCAGCAGCTTACCCAGGGCCCAAGAGACCCAGTACTTC.

The CDR3 region is CAWVGAGPSYNEQFF. CDR3 bases: TGTGCCTGGGTCGGGGCGGGACCCTCCTACAATGAGCAGTTCTTC. The chain is built from TRBV7-9 and TRBJ2-1; tentatively, D is TRBD2 (6 bases). The CDR3 runs 15 residues. Germline V gives CDR1 SEHNR, CDR2 FQNEAQ (reference sequence). V was cut by 11 bases and J by 0 bases, with 17 bases left in between.

This clonotype has more than one count but fewer than ten. The conserved phenylalanine or tryptophan normally closing the CDR3 is absent here, so this likely arose from a read error. The V and J genes are TRBV2 and TRBJ2-5, with 9 bases aligning to TRBD2. With V trimmed by 8 bases and J by 1 base, 5 bases remained unmatched. Germline CDR1 SNHLY, CDR2 FYNNEI. This CDR3 is built from 14 residues. This chain's CDR3 is CASSPGLAQETQYL. CDR3 bases: TGTGCCAGCTCCCCGGGACTAGCCCAAGAGACCCAGTACCTC.

In its sample, this clonotype was seen many times. This chain connects TRBV12-3 or TRBV12-4 to TRBJ2-1; TRBD1 matches 8 bases. The CDR3 runs 17 residues. With V trimmed by 5 bases and J by 6 bases, 15 bases remained unmatched. The CDR3 reads CASSPESGQGPFNEQFF. CDR3 in DNA: TGTGCCAGCAGTCCCGAGTCTGGACAGGGACCTTTCAATGAGCAGTTCTTC.

The chain is built from TRBV6-2 or TRBV6-3 and TRBJ2-3; D possibly uses TRBD1 or TRBD2 (6 bases each). The CDR3 extends over 15 amino acids. Trimming removed 8 bases from V and 5 bases from J, with 20 bases in between. In germline, CDR1 is MNHEY, CDR2 SVGEGT. CDR3 sequence: CASAKGGGWGDTQYF. DNA of the CDR3: TGTGCCAGCGCGAAGGGGGGAGGATGGGGAGATACGCAGTATTTT.

Ten or more counts support this clonotype. This chain uses TRBV28 with TRBJ2-7, with TRBD2 as a possible D gene (5 bases). Germline CDR1 MDHEN, CDR2 SYDVKM. The V and J ends lost 3 bases and 0 bases respectively, with 9 bases between them. This CDR3 contains 14 residues. CDR3 sequence reads: CASSFEGASYEQYF. CDR3 in DNA: TGTGCCAGCAGTTTTGAGGGAGCCTCCTACGAGCAGTACTTC.